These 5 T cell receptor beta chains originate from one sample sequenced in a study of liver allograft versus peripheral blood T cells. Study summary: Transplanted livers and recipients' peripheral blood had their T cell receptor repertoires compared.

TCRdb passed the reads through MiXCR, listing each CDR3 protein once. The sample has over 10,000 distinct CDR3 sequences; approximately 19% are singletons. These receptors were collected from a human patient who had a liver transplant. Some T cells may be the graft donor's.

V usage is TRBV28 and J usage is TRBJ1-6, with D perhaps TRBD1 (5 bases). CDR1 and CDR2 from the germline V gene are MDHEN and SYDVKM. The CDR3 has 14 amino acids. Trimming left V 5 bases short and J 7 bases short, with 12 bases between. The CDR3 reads CASSRDRLNSPLHF. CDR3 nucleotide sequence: TGTGCCAGCAGTCGGGACCGCTTGAATTCACCCCTCCACTTT.

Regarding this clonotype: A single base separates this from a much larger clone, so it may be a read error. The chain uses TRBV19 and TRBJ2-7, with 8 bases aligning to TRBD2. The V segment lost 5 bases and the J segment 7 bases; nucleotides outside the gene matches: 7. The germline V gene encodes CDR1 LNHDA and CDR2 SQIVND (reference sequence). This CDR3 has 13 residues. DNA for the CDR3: TGTGCCAGTAGTTTAGCGGGGTACAATGAGCAGTACTTC. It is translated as CASSLAGYNEQYF.

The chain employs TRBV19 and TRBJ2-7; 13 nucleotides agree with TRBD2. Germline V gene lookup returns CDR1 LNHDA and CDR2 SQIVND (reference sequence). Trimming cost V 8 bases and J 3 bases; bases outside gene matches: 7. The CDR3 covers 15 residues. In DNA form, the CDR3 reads TGTGCCAGTTCAGGACGGACTAGCGGGAGCTACGAGCAGTACTTC. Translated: CASSGRTSGSYEQYF.

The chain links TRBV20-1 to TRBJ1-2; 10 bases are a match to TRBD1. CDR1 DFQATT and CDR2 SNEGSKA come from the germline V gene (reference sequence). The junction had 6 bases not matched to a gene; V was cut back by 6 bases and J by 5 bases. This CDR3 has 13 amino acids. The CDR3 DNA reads TGCAGTGCGTGGACAGGGGGAATATATGGCTACACCTTC. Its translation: CSAWTGGIYGYTF.

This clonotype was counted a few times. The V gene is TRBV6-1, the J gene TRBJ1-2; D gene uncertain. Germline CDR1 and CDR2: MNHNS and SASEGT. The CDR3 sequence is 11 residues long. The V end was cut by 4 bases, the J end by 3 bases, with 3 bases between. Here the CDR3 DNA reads TGTGCCAGCAGTGGCCACTATGGCTACACCTTC. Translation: CASSGHYGYTF.